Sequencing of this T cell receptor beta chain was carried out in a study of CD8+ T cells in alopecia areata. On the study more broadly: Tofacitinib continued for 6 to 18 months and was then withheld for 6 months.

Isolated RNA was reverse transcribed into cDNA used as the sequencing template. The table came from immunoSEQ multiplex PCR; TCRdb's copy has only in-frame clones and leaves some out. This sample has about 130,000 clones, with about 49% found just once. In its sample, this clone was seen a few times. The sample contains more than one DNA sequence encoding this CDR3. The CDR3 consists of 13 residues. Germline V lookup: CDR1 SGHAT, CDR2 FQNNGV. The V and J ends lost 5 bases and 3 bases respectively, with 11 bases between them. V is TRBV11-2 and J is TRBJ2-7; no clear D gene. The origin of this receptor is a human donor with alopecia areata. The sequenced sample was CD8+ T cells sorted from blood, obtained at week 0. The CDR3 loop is CASSPGPNYEQYF. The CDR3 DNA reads TGTGCCAGCAGCCCTGGGCCAAACTACGAGCAGTACTTC.